A selection of T cell receptor beta chains follows, all from one sample in a study of technical replicates of blood from a handful of donors. Produced via immunoSEQ multiplex PCR; TCRdb's table is partial and in-frame only. The sample shows some 80,000 clones, about 97% of them seen only once. Sequenced material: T cells isolated from PBMCs. The receptors stem from a human donor in good health. CDR3s include the opening cysteine and the closing phenylalanine or tryptophan. The D gene is left open where the match is weak. Rows may omit the clone size; those that give it use once, few, many or a size class.

j_gene: TRBJ2-1; len: 16; d_gene: NA; abundance: NA; v_gene: TRBV9; CDR3aa: CASSASGSGAYNEQFF; CDR3nt: TGTGCCAGCAGCGCGAGCGGGTCCGGGGCCTACAATGAGCAGTTCTTC
j_gene: TRBJ2-5; len: 15; d_gene: TRBD1; abundance: NA; v_gene: TRBV27; CDR3aa: CASGLDRGSGETQYF; CDR3nt: TGTGCCAGCGGGTTAGACAGGGGGAGCGGAGAGACCCAGTACTTC
j_gene: TRBJ2-5; len: 14; d_gene: NA; abundance: NA; v_gene: TRBV28; CDR3aa: CASSLVESQETQYF; CDR3nt: TGTGCCAGCAGTTTAGTCGAGTCCCAAGAGACCCAGTACTTC
j_gene: TRBJ2-5; len: 13; d_gene: NA; abundance: NA; v_gene: TRBV5-6; CDR3aa: CASSRTDPETQYF; CDR3nt: TGTGCCAGCAGCCGGACAGATCCTGAGACCCAGTACTTC
j_gene: TRBJ2-7; len: 12; d_gene: NA; abundance: NA; v_gene: TRBV2; CDR3aa: CASRGDGYEQYF; CDR3nt: TGTGCCAGCAGAGGAGACGGCTACGAGCAGTACTTC
j_gene: TRBJ2-5; len: 14; d_gene: NA; abundance: NA; v_gene: TRBV6-5; CDR3aa: CASKLGGNQETQYF; CDR3nt: TGTGCCAGCAAATTGGGGGGAAACCAAGAGACCCAGTACTTC
j_gene: TRBJ2-7; len: 15; d_gene: TRBD2; abundance: NA; v_gene: TRBV2; CDR3aa: CASSGGLAGLYEQYF; CDR3nt: TGTGCCAGCAGTGGGGGCCTAGCGGGTTTATACGAGCAGTACTTC
j_gene: TRBJ2-7; len: 13; d_gene: TRBD1; abundance: once; v_gene: TRBV6-5; CDR3aa: CASSPGQGITQYF; CDR3nt: TGTGCCAGCAGCCCGGGACAGGGAATAACGCAGTACTTC
j_gene: TRBJ2-3; len: 17; d_gene: TRBD2; abundance: NA; v_gene: TRBV5-1; CDR3aa: CASSFGTSGRASDTQYF; CDR3nt: TGCGCCAGCAGCTTTGGGACTAGCGGGAGGGCATCAGATACGCAGTATTTT
j_gene: TRBJ1-5; len: 14; d_gene: NA; abundance: NA; v_gene: TRBV10-3; CDR3aa: CAISGTLGNQPQHF; CDR3nt: TGTGCCATCAGCGGGACTCTAGGAAATCAGCCCCAGCATTTT
j_gene: TRBJ2-5; len: 14; d_gene: TRBD1; abundance: NA; v_gene: TRBV6-1; CDR3aa: CASRSGQYQETQYF; CDR3nt: TGTGCCAGCAGATCGGGACAGTACCAAGAGACCCAGTACTTC
j_gene: TRBJ1-1; len: 12; d_gene: NA; abundance: NA; v_gene: TRBV27; CDR3aa: CASSSPTGEAFF; CDR3nt: TGTGCCAGCAGTTCCCCCACAGGGGAAGCTTTCTTT
j_gene: TRBJ1-4; len: 12; d_gene: NA; abundance: NA; v_gene: TRBV11-3; CDR3aa: CASSRDFEKLFF; CDR3nt: TGTGCCAGCAGCCGGGACTTTGAAAAACTGTTTTTT
j_gene: TRBJ2-7; len: 16; d_gene: NA; abundance: NA; v_gene: TRBV10-3; CDR3aa: CAISESSAGTGYEQYF; CDR3nt: TGTGCCATCAGTGAGAGCTCGGCGGGAACAGGTTACGAGCAGTACTTC
j_gene: TRBJ2-1; len: 15; d_gene: TRBD1; abundance: NA; v_gene: TRBV4-1; CDR3aa: CASSQTGGGYNEQFF; CDR3nt: TGCGCCAGCAGCCAAACAGGGGGCGGATACAATGAGCAGTTCTTC
j_gene: TRBJ1-3; len: 14; d_gene: TRBD1; abundance: NA; v_gene: TRBV5-1; CDR3aa: CASRPGTGGNTIYF; CDR3nt: TGCGCCAGCAGGCCCGGGACAGGTGGAAACACCATATATTTT
j_gene: TRBJ2-5; len: 15; d_gene: TRBD2; abundance: NA; v_gene: TRBV27; CDR3aa: CASSLILAGVETQYF; CDR3nt: TGTGCCAGCAGTTTAATCCTAGCGGGAGTTGAGACCCAGTACTTC
j_gene: TRBJ1-1; len: 16; d_gene: TRBD1; abundance: NA; v_gene: TRBV5-1; CDR3aa: CASSRGTGTYSTEAFF; CDR3nt: TGCGCCAGCAGCCGAGGGACAGGGACTTATAGCACTGAAGCTTTCTTT
j_gene: TRBJ2-7; len: 14; d_gene: NA; abundance: NA; v_gene: TRBV28; CDR3aa: CASSLEALPYEQYF; CDR3nt: TGTGCCAGCAGTTTAGAGGCCCTACCCTACGAGCAGTACTTC